Included here is one TCR beta chain sequence, with context. The antigen is not known. The data are from a study of OX40 agonist ivuxolimab in advanced cancers. Study context: Three patients got partial responses; one had hepatocellular carcinoma and two had cutaneous melanoma.

Study-level results: Normalized T-cell clonal expansion was also low in some nonresponders. Relative to CD4+, CD8+ T cells held more expanded clones on average. Clonal expansion was among the lowest in partial responders at 0.1-3.0 mg/kg, especially CD8+.

The CDR3 loop spans 14 amino acids. Germline CDR1 reads SGDLS; CDR2 reads YYNGEE. The germline V and J ends were trimmed by 0 bases and 0 bases, with 7 bases remaining between them. Produced via immunoSEQ multiplex PCR; TCRdb's table is partial and in-frame only. The sample has about 34,000 clones; about 93% are singletons. V and J are TRBV9 and TRBJ2-7; TRBD2 is a possible D gene (6 bases). The source is an adult with an advanced solid tumor such as melanoma, head and neck, liver or kidney cancer. The sequencing used CD4+ or CD8+ T cells sorted from blood, collected in a trial of the OX40 agonist ivuxolimab. Written as DNA, the CDR3 is TGTGCCAGCAGCGTAGGGGGGGACTCCTACGAGCAGTACTTC. This sequence encodes CASSVGGDSYEQYF.